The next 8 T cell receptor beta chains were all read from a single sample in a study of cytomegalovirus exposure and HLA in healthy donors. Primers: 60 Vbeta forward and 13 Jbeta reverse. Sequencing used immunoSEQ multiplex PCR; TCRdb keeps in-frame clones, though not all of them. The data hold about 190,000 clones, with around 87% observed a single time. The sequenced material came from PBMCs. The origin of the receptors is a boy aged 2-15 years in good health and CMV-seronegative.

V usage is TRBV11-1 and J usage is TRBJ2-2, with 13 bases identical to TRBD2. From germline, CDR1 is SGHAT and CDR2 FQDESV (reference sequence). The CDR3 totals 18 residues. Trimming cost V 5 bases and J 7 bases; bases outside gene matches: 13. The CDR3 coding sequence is TGTGCCAGCAGCACCGTCGGGACTAGCGGGACCGGGGGCGGGGAGCTGTTTTTT. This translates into CASSTVGTSGTGGGELFF.

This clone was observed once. The CDR3 region has the DNA TGTGCCACCGGCGGGGGTCTGGAGACCCAGTACTTC. It is translated as CATGGGLETQYF. V gene TRBV18 combines with J gene TRBJ2-5, with TRBD2 matching over 7 bases. The germline V gene has CDR1 KGHSH and CDR2 LQKENI. The V gene end was trimmed by 10 bases and the J gene end by 5 bases; junction bases not matched to a gene: 7. The CDR3 spans 12 residues.

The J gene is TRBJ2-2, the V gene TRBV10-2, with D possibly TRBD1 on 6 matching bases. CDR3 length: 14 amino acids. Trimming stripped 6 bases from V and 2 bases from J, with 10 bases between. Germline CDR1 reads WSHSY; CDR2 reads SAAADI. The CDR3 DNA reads TGCGCCAGCAGGAGGACAGAAAACACCGGGGAGCTGTTTTTT. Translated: CASRRTENTGELFF.

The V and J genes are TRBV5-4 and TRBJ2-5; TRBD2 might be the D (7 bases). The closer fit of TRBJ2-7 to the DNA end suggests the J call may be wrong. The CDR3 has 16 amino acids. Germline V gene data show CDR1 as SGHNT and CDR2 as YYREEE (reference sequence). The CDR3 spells CASSPSGRGGTYEQYF. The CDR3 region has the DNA TGTGCCAGCAGCCCCTCAGGGAGGGGGGGGACCTACGAGCAGTACTTC.

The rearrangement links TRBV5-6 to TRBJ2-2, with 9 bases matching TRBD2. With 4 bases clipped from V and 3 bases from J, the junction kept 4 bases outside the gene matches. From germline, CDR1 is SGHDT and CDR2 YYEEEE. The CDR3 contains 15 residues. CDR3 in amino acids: CASSKGLAHTGELFF. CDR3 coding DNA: TGTGCCAGCAGCAAGGGACTAGCTCACACCGGGGAGCTGTTTTTT.

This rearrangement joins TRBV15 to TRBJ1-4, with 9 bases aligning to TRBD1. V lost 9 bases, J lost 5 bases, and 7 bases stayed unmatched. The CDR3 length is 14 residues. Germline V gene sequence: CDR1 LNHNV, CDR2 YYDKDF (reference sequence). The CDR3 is CATRGTGRNEKLFF. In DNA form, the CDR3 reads TGTGCCACGAGGGGGACAGGGAGAAATGAAAAACTGTTTTTT.

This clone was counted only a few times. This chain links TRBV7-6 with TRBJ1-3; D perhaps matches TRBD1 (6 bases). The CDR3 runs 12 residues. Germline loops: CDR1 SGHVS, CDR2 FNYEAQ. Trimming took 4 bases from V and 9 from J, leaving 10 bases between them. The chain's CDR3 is CASSSDSPTIYF. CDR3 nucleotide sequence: TGTGCCAGCAGCTCGGACAGCCCCACCATATATTTT.

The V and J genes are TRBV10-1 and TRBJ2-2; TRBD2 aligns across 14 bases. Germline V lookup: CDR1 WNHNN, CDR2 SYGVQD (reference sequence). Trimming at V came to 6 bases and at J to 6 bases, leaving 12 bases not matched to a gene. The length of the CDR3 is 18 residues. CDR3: CASSDGLAGGPNPGELFF. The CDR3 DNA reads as TGCGCCAGCAGCGATGGACTAGCGGGGGGACCTAACCCCGGGGAGCTGTTTTTT.